This T cell receptor beta chain was sequenced for a study of T cells in Graves' hyperthyroidism and ophthalmopathy. Points from the study as a whole: Most expanded thyroid clonotypes above 0.001 recurred in blood. Model predictions of ophthalmopathy came a median approximately 6.5 months before onset.

The V gene lost 4 bases and the J gene lost 4 bases, with 8 bases spanning the gap. Germline V gene data show CDR1 as LNHNV and CDR2 as YYDKDF (reference sequence). CDR3 size: 13 residues. RNA transcripts gave rise to amplified TCR beta CDR3 regions. With the HTBI primer set, the TCR CDR3 went through a first round of RT-PCR. TCRdb recomputed calls from the multiplex PCR reads with MiXCR, one row per CDR3 protein. The sample has about 350,000 distinct CDR3 sequences, roughly 15% seen once. Patients with ophthalmopathy all had a Clinical Activity Score of at least 3, a NOSPECS grade of at least 4 and duration under 3 months. Comment on this clonotype: Its antigen is undetermined.

This TCR was sampled from a woman between 40 and 55 years old with Graves' ophthalmopathy. The chain employs TRBV15 and TRBJ2-1, with D possibly matching TRBD1 (5 bases). Source material: blood. CDR3: CATSTTEYNEQFF. The CDR3 DNA reads as TGTGCCACCAGCACGACAGAGTACAATGAGCAGTTCTTC.